This TCR beta chain derives from a study of T cell repertoires in cytomegalovirus infection. Study as a whole: Well-studied HLA-B-restricted epitopes and recently identified HLA-C-restricted epitopes of CMV were both used in the study. Public signatures in TCR beta pointed to CMV infection and matching HLA type.

Using its own MiXCR run on the reads, TCRdb lists one record per CDR3 protein. The sample contains some 500,000 distinct CDR3 sequences, under 45% of which appear only once. General study results and limits: HLA-C-restricted, CMV-specific TCR beta clonotypes were dominant ex vivo. Identification of carriers of CMV plus the relevant HLA was achieved through cumulative public TCR beta family frequency.

Germline lookup yields CDR1 SGHVS and CDR2 FQNEAQ. The CDR3 has 14 residues. Trimming removed 3 bases from V and 4 bases from J, with 13 bases in between. Comment on this clonotype: Its target is unknown.

Sequences were derived from cultured PBMCs, sampled from culture after CMV antigen stimulation. This receptor was obtained from a human donor in good health (CMV status not recorded). Some clones in this sample may be carry-over from other donors' samples. The V gene is TRBV7-8, the J gene TRBJ2-7; perhaps TRBD2 as D (6 bases). The CDR3 sequence: CASSLMGLTYEQYF. CDR3 coding DNA: TGTGCCAGCAGCTTGATGGGACTGACTTACGAGCAGTACTTC.